This record covers a single T cell receptor beta chain. For TCRbeta, the library was prepared with unique molecular identifiers. TCRdb itself ran the PCR reads through MiXCR, one entry per CDR3 protein. The sample has over 550,000 distinct CDR3 sequences, about 11% seen once. This sample was included in a study of T-cell reconstitution after alpha-beta-depleted transplantation in children. The sequence came from a human donor who donated a stem cell graft to a child with acute myeloid leukemia. Sequencing used PBMCs from the stem cell graft donor, obtained from the stem cell graft.

The CDR3 loop is CSARAETSGRARGETQYF. The CDR3, as DNA: TGCAGTGCTAGAGCCGAGACTAGCGGGAGGGCCAGGGGAGAGACCCAGTACTTC. This sequence joins TRBV20-1 and TRBJ2-5; 14 nucleotides agree with TRBD2. Germline loops: CDR1 DFQATT, CDR2 SNEGSKA (reference sequence). The CDR3 runs to 18 residues. J gave up 4 bases and V 1 base, and 11 bases lay outside the gene matches.